A selection of T cell receptor beta chains follows, all from one sample in a study of control samples from healthy donors and cancer patients. Using immunoSEQ multiplex PCR, the repertoire was profiled, and TCRdb retains in-frame clones only, with some absent. The table includes roughly 120,000 clones, approximately 87% detected once. Material: blood. These receptors were taken from a man aged 25-45 years in good health. Both conserved end residues are part of each CDR3. The order of the fields is J gene, clone size, V gene, D gene, CDR3 DNA, CDR3 protein. A D gene is named only where the DNA matches it firmly. The size field is filled for only some rows; it gives once, few, many or a size class.

>TRBJ2-7|-|TRBV2|TRBD1
TGTGCCAGCAGTGAGAGGGACAGGGGCGGCGAGCAGTACTTC
CASSERDRGGEQYF
>TRBJ2-5|-|TRBV7-2|-
TGTGCCAGCAGCTTAGGAGGGGCGCAAGAGACCCAGTACTTC
CASSLGGAQETQYF
>TRBJ1-2|-|TRBV6-6|-
TGTGCCAGCAGTTACTCCTGGTCAGGGAACTATGGCTACACCTTC
CASSYSWSGNYGYTF
>TRBJ1-5|-|TRBV2|TRBD1
TGTGCCAGCAGTGAAGGGACAGGGGTATTTCATGGCAATCAGCCCCAGCATTTT
CASSEGTGVFHGNQPQHF
>TRBJ2-3|-|TRBV11-3|-
TGTGCCAGCAGCACTTCGAAGACTTGGACAGATACGCAGTATTTT
CASSTSKTWTDTQYF
>TRBJ1-5|-|TRBV25-1|TRBD1
TGTGCCAGCAGGCAACAGGGGGCCGGTCAGCCCCAGCATTTT
CASRQQGAGQPQHF
>TRBJ2-5|-|TRBV4-1|-
TGCGCCAGCAGCCAAGGGGTGGGAGAGACCCAGTACTTC
CASSQGVGETQYF
>TRBJ1-5|-|TRBV12-3/TRBV12-4|-
TGTGCCAGCGTCCCGGTAATCAACCAGCCCCAGCATTTT
CASVPVINQPQHF
>TRBJ1-5|few|TRBV6-5|-
TGTGCCAGCAGTCGCAGTGATAATCAGCCCCAGCATTTT
CASSRSDNQPQHF
>TRBJ1-1|-|TRBV30|-
TGTGCCTGGAGTGTCGGAGTGGGGGCCATGAACACTGAAGCTTTCTTT
CAWSVGVGAMNTEAFF
>TRBJ1-2|-|TRBV13|-
TGTGCCAGCAGCTTAGGGGTTTATGGCTACACCTTC
CASSLGVYGYTF
>TRBJ2-5|-|TRBV7-2|-
TGTGCCAGCAGCTTAGGGCTAGCGCATCAAGAGACCCAGTACTTC
CASSLGLAHQETQYF
>TRBJ1-5|-|TRBV4-2|-
TGTGCCAGCAGCCAAGACCTAGACAGGAGCAATCAGCCCCAGCATTTT
CASSQDLDRSNQPQHF
>TRBJ1-5|-|TRBV5-6|TRBD1
TGTGCCAGCAGCTGGGGACAGGGGGCCGATCAGCCCCAGCATTTT
CASSWGQGADQPQHF
>TRBJ2-4|once|TRBV30|-
TGTGCCTGGAGTCACGGGGAAAACATTCAGTACTTC
CAWSHGENIQYF
>TRBJ1-4|-|TRBV14|-
TGTGCCAGCAGCCAAGACACGGGGGCGCTTAGAAATGAAAAACTGTTTTTT
CASSQDTGALRNEKLFF
>TRBJ1-3|-|TRBV7-8|TRBD1
TGTGCCAGCAGCTTTCCCCGGAGGACAGGACTACTCTTTGGAAACACCATATATTTT
CASSFPRRTGLLFGNTIYF
>TRBJ1-2|-|TRBV19|-
TGTGCCAGTAGTATCACTACCTACTATGGCTACACCTTC
CASSITTYYGYTF
>TRBJ2-1|-|TRBV24-1|-
TGTGCCACCAGGGCAGATGGCTCCTACAATGAGCAGTTCTTC
CATRADGSYNEQFF
>TRBJ1-2|-|TRBV6-6|TRBD1
TGTGCCAGCAGTTTCGGAGACAGGGGGAGCTATGGCTACACCTTC
CASSFGDRGSYGYTF
>TRBJ1-2|-|TRBV4-1|-
TGCGCCAGCAGCCAAGAGGCGGGGATAGGTGGCTACACCTTC
CASSQEAGIGGYTF
>TRBJ1-5|-|TRBV12-3/TRBV12-4|-
TGTGCCAGCAGTTTATTGGACAATCATCCCCAGCATTTT
CASSLLDNHPQHF
>TRBJ2-3|-|TRBV3-1/TRBV3-2|TRBD2
TGTGCCAGCAGCCACCCTGGACTAGCACGCACAGATACGCAGTATTTT
CASSHPGLARTDTQYF
>TRBJ2-3|-|TRBV6-1|-
TGTGCCAGCAGTGAGGAAACTACAGATACGCAGTATTTT
CASSEETTDTQYF
>TRBJ2-1|-|TRBV7-3|TRBD1
TGTGCCAGCAGGTGGGGACAGGGGGCCTACAATGAGCAGTTCTTC
CASRWGQGAYNEQFF
>TRBJ1-2|-|TRBV5-1|-
TGCGCCAGCAGCTTGGCCGGCAGCGACTATGGCTACACCTTC
CASSLAGSDYGYTF
>TRBJ1-1|-|TRBV6-5|-
TGTGCCAGTCGGGGTTTTGAGGCTTTCTTT
CASRGFEAFF
>TRBJ2-2|-|TRBV18|TRBD2
TGTGCCAGCTCACCCTGGGAACTAGCGGGGGGCGCGAACACCGGGGAGCTGTTTTTT
CASSPWELAGGANTGELFF
>TRBJ1-1|few|TRBV5-1|TRBD1
TGCGCCAGCAGGGTAAGGACAGGGGGCGCGTCTGAAGCTTTCTTT
CASRVRTGGASEAFF
>TRBJ1-1|-|TRBV19|-
TGTGCCAGTAGCGCCGGTTCGAGGGAAGCTTTCTTT
CASSAGSREAFF
>TRBJ1-3|-|TRBV12-3/TRBV12-4|-
TGTGCCAGCAGCTTGAACACCATATATTTT
CASSLNTIYF
>TRBJ1-2|-|TRBV5-8|-
TGTGCCAGCAGCCGAGATCCCGGAGACAGTAGCGGGGGCTACACCTTC
CASSRDPGDSSGGYTF
>TRBJ1-4|-|TRBV5-1|-
TGCGCCAGCCGTATCGACACAACTAATGAAAAACTGTTTTTT
CASRIDTTNEKLFF
>TRBJ2-1|-|TRBV24-1|TRBD2
TGTGCCACCAGTCCCGTATCCGGGACTAGCGGGGGGGCCGGGTCCTACAATGAGCAGTTCTTC
CATSPVSGTSGGAGSYNEQFF
>TRBJ2-6|once|TRBV10-3|-
TGTGCCATCAGTGGGTTGGGATCTGGGGCCAACGTCCTGACTTTC
CAISGLGSGANVLTF
>TRBJ1-2|-|TRBV6-5|-
TGTGCCAGCACTTATACTCCGGGACACAACTATGGCTACACCTTC
CASTYTPGHNYGYTF
>TRBJ1-1|-|TRBV29-1|TRBD1
TGCAGCGGAACAGGGGCGGGGACTGAAGCTTTCTTT
CSGTGAGTEAFF
>TRBJ1-2|-|TRBV10-3|-
TGTGCCATCAGTGAATCCTATGGCTACACCTTC
CAISESYGYTF
>TRBJ2-3|-|TRBV5-1|TRBD1
TGCGCCAGCAGCTTGGCCGTGGGGACAGGCACAGATACGCAGTATTTT
CASSLAVGTGTDTQYF
>TRBJ1-1|-|TRBV11-2|TRBD1
TGTGCCAGCAGCTGGGGGGACAGGGGAACTGAAGCTTTCTTT
CASSWGDRGTEAFF
>TRBJ1-1|-|TRBV19|-
TGTGCCAGTAGTTTAGGCGCCCAGTACACTGAAGCTTTCTTT
CASSLGAQYTEAFF
>TRBJ1-3|-|TRBV18|-
TGTGCCAGCTCACCGAGGGAGACCTCTGGAAACACCATATATTTT
CASSPRETSGNTIYF
>TRBJ1-1|-|TRBV5-1|-
TGCGTCAGCAGCTTGAGTACAGGGCTCATGAACACTGAAGCTTTCTTT
CVSSLSTGLMNTEAFF
>TRBJ1-1|few|TRBV15|TRBD1
TGTGCCACCAGCAGGAACAGGGGGGGGAACACTGAAGCTTTCTTT
CATSRNRGGNTEAFF
>TRBJ2-1|-|TRBV5-4|-
TGTGCCAGCAGCTTCTTTTCCGGTTACAATGAGCAGTTCTTC
CASSFFSGYNEQFF
>TRBJ1-1|-|TRBV27|-
TGTGCCAGCAGTCTCCAGGGTCTAGGTAAAGCTTTCTTT
CASSLQGLGKAFF
>TRBJ1-1|-|TRBV28|TRBD1
TGTGCCAGCACTCTCGCAGGGGGGCAGCTTGAAGCTTTCTTT
CASTLAGGQLEAFF
>TRBJ1-6|-|TRBV2|-
TGTGCCAGCAGTGAGGACCTTTCACCCCTCCACTTT
CASSEDLSPLHF
>TRBJ2-1|-|TRBV4-1|TRBD1
TGCGCCAGCAGCCGCCTAGGACAGGGCGTTGGGAATGAGCAGTTCTTC
CASSRLGQGVGNEQFF
>TRBJ1-2|-|TRBV23-1|-
TGCGTACTAGAGGGTACTAACTATGGCTACACCTTC
CVLEGTNYGYTF
>TRBJ2-1|-|TRBV5-1|TRBD2
TGCGCCAGCAGCCTCGGGACTAGCAATGAGCAGTTCTTC
CASSLGTSNEQFF
>TRBJ1-3|-|TRBV11-3|-
TGTGCCAGCAGCCTCCAGGGCGACTCTGGAAACACCATATATTTT
CASSLQGDSGNTIYF
>TRBJ1-5|-|TRBV4-1|TRBD1
TGCGCCAGCAGCCAAGAGCGGACAGGCGTAGATCAGCCCCAGCATTTT
CASSQERTGVDQPQHF
>TRBJ2-5|-|TRBV11-3|-
TGTGCCAGCAGCCCGGGAAACAGAGAGACCCAGTACTTC
CASSPGNRETQYF